One and the same sample provided the 5 T cell receptor beta chains below, sequenced in a study of blood T cells in healthy people across ages. A second PCR, run for about 7 to 11 cycles, used a sample-barcoded 5' primer plus a J-beta primer mix. TCRdb used MiXCR to reprocess the 5' RACE reads, holding one entry per CDR3 protein. The data hold 550,000 to 650,000 distinct CDR3 sequences, with 27% observed a single time. These data also formed part of another study, on T cells of mothers and their children.

Material: blood. The receptors were sampled from a boy aged 2 to 9 in good health.

This sequence joins TRBV9 and TRBJ1-5, with no clear D. The CDR3 length is 13 residues. V shed 1 base and J shed 6 bases, with 8 bases lying between them. Germline loops: CDR1 SGDLS, CDR2 YYNGEE. The CDR3 nucleotides are TGTGCCAGCAGCGTAACGGAGGGTCAGCCCCAGCATTTT. This encodes CASSVTEGQPQHF.

This clonotype showed up many times. V usage is TRBV10-1 and J usage is TRBJ1-1; 8 positions match TRBD1. The junction had 1 base not matched to a gene; V was cut back by 6 bases and J by 1 base. This CDR3 comprises 13 residues. The germline V gene encodes CDR1 WNHNN and CDR2 SYGVQD (reference sequence). The CDR3 loop is CASRGQGNTEAFF. The CDR3 bases are TGCGCCAGCAGAGGACAGGGGAACACTGAAGCTTTCTTT.

The chain is built from TRBV10-3 and TRBJ1-5; D is unclear. The CDR3 extends over 17 amino acids. CDR1 is ENHRY and CDR2 is SYGVKD in the germline V gene. Trimming took 0 bases from V and 4 from J, leaving 16 bases between them. For the CDR3, the DNA is TGTGCCATCAGTGAGTCGACTCTGCGCAGCACGAATCAGCCCCAGCATTTT. Translation: CAISESTLRSTNQPQHF.

This clonotype was counted a few times. V and J are TRBV2 and TRBJ2-5, with 7 bases aligning to TRBD1. V shed 6 bases, J shed 5 bases, and the junction held 0 bases outside the gene matches. This CDR3 has 11 amino acids. CDR1 and CDR2 (germline): SNHLY, FYNNEI. The CDR3 reads CASRDRETQYF. The CDR3 nucleotides are TGTGCCAGCAGGGACAGGGAGACCCAGTACTTC.

The chain couples TRBV18 to TRBJ2-5; 8 nucleotides line up with TRBD2. Per germline, CDR1 KGHSH and CDR2 LQKENI. The CDR3 is made up of 15 amino acids. Trimming at V came to 3 bases and at J to 0 bases, leaving 3 bases not matched to a gene. The CDR3 DNA reads TGTGCCAGCTCACCTAGCGGGGCGTACCAAGAGACCCAGTACTTC. As protein: CASSPSGAYQETQYF.